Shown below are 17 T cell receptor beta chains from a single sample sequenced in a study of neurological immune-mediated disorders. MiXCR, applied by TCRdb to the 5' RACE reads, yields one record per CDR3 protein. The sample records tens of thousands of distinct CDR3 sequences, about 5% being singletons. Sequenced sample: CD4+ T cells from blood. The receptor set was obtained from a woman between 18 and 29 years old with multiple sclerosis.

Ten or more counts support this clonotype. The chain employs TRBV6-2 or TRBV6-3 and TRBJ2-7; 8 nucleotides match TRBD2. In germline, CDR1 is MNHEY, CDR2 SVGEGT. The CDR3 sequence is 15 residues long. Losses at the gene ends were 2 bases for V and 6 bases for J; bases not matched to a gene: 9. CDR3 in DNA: TGTGCCAGCAGTTACGGAGCGGGGGTTACCCGCGAGCAGTACTTC. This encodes CASSYGAGVTREQYF.

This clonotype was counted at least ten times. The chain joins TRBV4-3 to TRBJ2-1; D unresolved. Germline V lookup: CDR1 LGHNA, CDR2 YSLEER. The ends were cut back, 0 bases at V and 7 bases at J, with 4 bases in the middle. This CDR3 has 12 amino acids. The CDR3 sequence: CASSQEKNEQFF. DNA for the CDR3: TGCGCCAGCAGCCAAGAAAAGAATGAGCAGTTCTTC.

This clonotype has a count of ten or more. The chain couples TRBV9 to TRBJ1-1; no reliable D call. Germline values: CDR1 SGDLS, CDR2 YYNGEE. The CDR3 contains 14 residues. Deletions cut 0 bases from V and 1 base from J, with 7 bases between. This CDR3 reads CASSVEVRNTEAFF. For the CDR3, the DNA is TGTGCCAGCAGCGTAGAGGTCAGGAACACTGAAGCTTTCTTT.

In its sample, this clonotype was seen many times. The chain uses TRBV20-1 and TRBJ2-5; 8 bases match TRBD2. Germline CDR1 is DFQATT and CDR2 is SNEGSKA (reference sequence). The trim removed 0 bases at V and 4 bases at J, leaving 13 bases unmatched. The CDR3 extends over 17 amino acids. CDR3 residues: CSARDLTRLSGTETQYF. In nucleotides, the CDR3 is TGCAGTGCTAGAGATCTTACCCGGCTTAGCGGGACAGAGACCCAGTACTTC.

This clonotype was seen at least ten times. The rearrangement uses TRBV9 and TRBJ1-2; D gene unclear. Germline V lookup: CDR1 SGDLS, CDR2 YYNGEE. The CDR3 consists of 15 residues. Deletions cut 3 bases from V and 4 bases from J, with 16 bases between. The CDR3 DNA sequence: TGTGCCAGCAGCGCACAACAGAATCTCCTCTATGGCTACACCTTC. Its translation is CASSAQQNLLYGYTF.

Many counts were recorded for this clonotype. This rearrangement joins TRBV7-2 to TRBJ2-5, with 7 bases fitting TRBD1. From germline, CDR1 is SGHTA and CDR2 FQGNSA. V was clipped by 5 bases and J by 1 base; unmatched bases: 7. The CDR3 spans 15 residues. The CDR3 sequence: CASSPPTGFQETQYF. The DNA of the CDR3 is TGTGCCAGCAGCCCCCCGACAGGGTTCCAAGAGACCCAGTACTTC.

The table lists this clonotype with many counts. The CDR3 region has the DNA TGTGCCAGCAGGGGACAGGGCGGTCTCTACGAGCAGTACTTC. It is translated as CASRGQGGLYEQYF. The chain combines TRBV2 with TRBJ2-7, with 9 nucleotides matching TRBD1. J was trimmed by 3 bases and V by 6 bases; bases with no gene match: 6. The length of the CDR3 is 14 residues. Germline CDR1 SNHLY, CDR2 FYNNEI.

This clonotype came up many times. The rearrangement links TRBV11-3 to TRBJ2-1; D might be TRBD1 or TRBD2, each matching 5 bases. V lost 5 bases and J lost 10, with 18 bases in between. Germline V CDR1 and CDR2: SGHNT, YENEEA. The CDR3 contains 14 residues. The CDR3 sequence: CASSPGARGMEQFF. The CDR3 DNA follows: TGTGCCAGCAGCCCCGGGGCTAGGGGTATGGAGCAGTTCTTC.

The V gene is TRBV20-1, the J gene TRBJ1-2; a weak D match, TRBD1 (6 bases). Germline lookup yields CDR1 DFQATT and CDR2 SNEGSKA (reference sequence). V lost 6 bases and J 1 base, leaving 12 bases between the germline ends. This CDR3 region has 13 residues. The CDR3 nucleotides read TGCAGTGCGGCCGGGGGCCTTAACTATGGCTACACCTTC. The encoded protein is CSAAGGLNYGYTF.

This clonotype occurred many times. The CDR3 DNA is TGCAGCGTTGACAGGGGAGACATTCAGTACTTC. The encoded protein is CSVDRGDIQYF. V usage is TRBV29-1 and J usage is TRBJ2-4; possible D gene TRBD1, 6 bases. The CDR3 loop spans 11 amino acids. Trimming left V 3 bases short and J 8 bases short, with 8 bases between. Germline V CDR1 and CDR2: SQVTM, ANQGSEA.

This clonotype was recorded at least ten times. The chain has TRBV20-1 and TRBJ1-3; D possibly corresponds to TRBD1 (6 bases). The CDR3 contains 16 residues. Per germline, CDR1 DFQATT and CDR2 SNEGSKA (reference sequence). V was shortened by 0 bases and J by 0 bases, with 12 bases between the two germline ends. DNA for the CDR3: TGCAGTGCTAGAGATCATAAGGGACACTCTGGAAACACCATATATTTT. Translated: CSARDHKGHSGNTIYF.

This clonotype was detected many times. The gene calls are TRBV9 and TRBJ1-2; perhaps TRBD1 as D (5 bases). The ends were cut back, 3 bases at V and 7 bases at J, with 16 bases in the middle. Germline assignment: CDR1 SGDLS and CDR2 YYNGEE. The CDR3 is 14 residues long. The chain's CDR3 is CASSASQGVSGYTF. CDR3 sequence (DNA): TGTGCCAGCAGCGCCTCCCAGGGCGTTAGTGGCTACACCTTC. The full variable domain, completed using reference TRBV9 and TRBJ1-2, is DSGVTQTPKHLITATGQRVTLRCSPRSGDLSVYWYQQSLDQGLQFLIQYYNGEERAKGNILERFSAQQFPDLHSELNLSSLELGDSALYFCASSASQGVSGYTFGSGTRLTVV.

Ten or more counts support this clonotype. The CDR3: CASSQDDRVLHF. Here the CDR3 DNA reads TGTGCCAGCAGCCAAGATGACAGGGTCCTCCACTTT. The rearrangement links TRBV14 to TRBJ1-6, with TRBD1 matching over 7 bases. CDR3 size: 12 residues. Germline CDR1 reads SGHDN; CDR2 reads FVKESK. Unmatched junction bases numbered 2, after V lost 0 bases and J lost 15 bases.

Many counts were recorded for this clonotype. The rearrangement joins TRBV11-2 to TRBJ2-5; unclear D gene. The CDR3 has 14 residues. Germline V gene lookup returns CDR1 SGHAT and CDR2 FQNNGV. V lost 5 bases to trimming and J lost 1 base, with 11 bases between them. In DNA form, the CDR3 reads TGTGCCAGCAGCCAGGACCGGATCCAAGAGACCCAGTACTTC. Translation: CASSQDRIQETQYF.

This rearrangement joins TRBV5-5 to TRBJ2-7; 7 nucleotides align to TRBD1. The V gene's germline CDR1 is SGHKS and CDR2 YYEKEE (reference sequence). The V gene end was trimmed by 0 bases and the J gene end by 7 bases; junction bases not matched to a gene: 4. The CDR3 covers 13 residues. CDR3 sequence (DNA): TGTGCCAGCAGCTTGGCCCCAGGGGGTGAGCAGTACGTC. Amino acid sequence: CASSLAPGGEQYV.

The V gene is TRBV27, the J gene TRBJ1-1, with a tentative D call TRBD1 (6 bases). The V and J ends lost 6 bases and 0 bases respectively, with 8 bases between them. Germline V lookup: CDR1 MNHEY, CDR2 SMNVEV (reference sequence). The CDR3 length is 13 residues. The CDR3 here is CASRDSLNTEAFF. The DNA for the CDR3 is TGTGCCAGCAGGGACAGCCTGAACACTGAAGCTTTCTTT.

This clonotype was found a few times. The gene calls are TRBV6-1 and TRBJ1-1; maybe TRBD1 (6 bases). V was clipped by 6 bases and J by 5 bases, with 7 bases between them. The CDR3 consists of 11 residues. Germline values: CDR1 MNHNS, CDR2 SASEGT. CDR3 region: CASSRGTEAFF. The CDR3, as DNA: TGTGCCAGCAGCAGGGGTACTGAAGCTTTCTTT.